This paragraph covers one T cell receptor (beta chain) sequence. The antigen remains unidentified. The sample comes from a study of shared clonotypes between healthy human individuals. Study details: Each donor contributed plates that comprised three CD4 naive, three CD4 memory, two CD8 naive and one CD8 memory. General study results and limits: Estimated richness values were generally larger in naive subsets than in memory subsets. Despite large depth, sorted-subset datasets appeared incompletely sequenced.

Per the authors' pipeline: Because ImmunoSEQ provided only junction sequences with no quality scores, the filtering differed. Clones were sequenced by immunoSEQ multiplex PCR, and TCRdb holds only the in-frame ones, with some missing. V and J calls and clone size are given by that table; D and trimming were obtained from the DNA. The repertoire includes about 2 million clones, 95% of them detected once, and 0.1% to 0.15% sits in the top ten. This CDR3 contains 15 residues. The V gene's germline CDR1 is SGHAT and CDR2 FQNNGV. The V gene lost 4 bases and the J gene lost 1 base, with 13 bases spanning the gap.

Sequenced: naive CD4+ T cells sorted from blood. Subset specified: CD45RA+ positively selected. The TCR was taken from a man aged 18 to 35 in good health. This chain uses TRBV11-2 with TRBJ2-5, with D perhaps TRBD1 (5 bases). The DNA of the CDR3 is TGTGCCAGCAGCTCCGGACATTCATTCCAAGAGACCCAGTACTTC. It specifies CASSSGHSFQETQYF.